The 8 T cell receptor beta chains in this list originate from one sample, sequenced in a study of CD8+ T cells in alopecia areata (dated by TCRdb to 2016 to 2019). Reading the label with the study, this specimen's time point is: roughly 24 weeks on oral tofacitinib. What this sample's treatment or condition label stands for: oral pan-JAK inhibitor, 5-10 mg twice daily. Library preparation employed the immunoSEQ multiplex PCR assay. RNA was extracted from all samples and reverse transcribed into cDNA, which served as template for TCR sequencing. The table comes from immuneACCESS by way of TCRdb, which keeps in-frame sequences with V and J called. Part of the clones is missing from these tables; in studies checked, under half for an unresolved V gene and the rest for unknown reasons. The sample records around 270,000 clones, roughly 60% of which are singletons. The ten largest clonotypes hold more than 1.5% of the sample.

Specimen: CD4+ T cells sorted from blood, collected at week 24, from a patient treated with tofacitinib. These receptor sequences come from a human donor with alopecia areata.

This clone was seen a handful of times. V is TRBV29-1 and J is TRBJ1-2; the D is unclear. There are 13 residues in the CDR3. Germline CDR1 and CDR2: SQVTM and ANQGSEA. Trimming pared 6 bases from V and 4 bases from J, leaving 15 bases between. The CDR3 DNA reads TGCAGCGTCTCTCTCGGCCCAGGCTATGGCTACACCTTC. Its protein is CSVSLGPGYGYTF.

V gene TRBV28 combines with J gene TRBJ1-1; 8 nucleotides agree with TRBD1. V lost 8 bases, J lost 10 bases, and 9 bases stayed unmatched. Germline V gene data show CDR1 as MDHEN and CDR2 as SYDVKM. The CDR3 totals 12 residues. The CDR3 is CASLTTGVGAFF. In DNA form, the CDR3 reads TGTGCCAGCTTAACGACAGGGGTGGGAGCTTTCTTT.

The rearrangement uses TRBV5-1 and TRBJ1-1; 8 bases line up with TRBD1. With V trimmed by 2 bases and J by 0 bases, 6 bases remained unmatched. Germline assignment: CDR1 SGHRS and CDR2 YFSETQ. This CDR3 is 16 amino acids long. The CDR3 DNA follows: TGCGCCAGCAGCTTAGCGACAGGGGCGTTGAACACTGAAGCTTTCTTT. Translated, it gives CASSLATGALNTEAFF.

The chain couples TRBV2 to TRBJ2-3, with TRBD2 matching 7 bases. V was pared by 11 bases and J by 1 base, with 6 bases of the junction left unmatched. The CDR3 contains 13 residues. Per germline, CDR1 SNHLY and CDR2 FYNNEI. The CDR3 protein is CAGLGGGTDTQYF. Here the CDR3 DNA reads TGTGCCGGACTGGGGGGGGGCACAGATACGCAGTATTTT.

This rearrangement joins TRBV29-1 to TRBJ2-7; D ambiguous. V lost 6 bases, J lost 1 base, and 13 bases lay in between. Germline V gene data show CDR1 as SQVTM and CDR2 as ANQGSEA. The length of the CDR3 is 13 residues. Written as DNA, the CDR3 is TGCAGCGTGAATAGACGCTGGTCCTACGAGCAGTACTTC. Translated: CSVNRRWSYEQYF.

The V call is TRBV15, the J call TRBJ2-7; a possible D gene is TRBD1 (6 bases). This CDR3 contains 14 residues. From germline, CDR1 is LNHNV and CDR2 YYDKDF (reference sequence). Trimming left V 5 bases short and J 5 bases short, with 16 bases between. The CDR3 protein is CATSPRRQDNEQYF. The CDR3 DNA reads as TGTGCCACCAGCCCCCGCAGACAGGATAACGAGCAGTACTTC.

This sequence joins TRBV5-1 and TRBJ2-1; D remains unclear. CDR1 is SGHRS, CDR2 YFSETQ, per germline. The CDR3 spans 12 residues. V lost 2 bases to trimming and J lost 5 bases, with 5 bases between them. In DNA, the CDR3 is TGCGCCAGCAGCTTAGGTCACAATGAGCAGTTCTTC. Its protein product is CASSLGHNEQFF.

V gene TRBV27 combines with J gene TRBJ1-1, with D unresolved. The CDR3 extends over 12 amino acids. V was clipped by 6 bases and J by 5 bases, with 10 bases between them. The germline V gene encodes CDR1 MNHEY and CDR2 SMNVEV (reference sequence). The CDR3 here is CASRSLSTEAFF. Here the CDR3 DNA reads TGTGCCAGCAGGTCGTTGTCAACTGAAGCTTTCTTT.